This TCR beta chain was recorded in a study of blood T cell repertoires in COVID-19. Trimming pared 8 bases from V and 9 bases from J, leaving 16 bases between. CDR3 length: 12 amino acids. Per germline, CDR1 MNHEY and CDR2 SVGAGI. In the original analysis: Estimation of nucleated cell counts relied on the amplification of reference gene primers. This table comes from immunoSEQ multiplex PCR, and its TCRdb copy is limited to in-frame clones, with some not included. The V and J calls and clone size are taken from that table; D and trimming were inferred from the DNA. The top ten clones hold roughly 6.7% of a sample with some 240,000 clones, 60% to 85% of them seen once.

The TCR originated in a woman aged 70-85 years with acute or convalescent COVID-19. Sequenced input: peripheral blood. The gene calls are TRBV6-5 and TRBJ2-5; tentatively, D is TRBD2 (5 bases). This CDR3 reads CASGPPKRPQYF. The CDR3 DNA reads TGTGCCAGCGGCCCACCTAAGCGGCCCCAGTACTTC.